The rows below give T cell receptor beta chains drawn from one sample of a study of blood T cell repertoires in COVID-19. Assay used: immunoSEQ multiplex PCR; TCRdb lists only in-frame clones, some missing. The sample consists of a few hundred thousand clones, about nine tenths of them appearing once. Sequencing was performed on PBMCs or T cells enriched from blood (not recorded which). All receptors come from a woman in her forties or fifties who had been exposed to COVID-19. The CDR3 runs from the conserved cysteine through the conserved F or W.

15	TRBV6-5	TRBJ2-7	CASSSGQGLSYEQYF
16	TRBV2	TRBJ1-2	CASSEAHGGDLDGYTF
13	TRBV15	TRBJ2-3	CATRQSVVQAQYF
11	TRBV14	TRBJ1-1	CASSPRLEAFF
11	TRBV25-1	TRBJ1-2	CASSRGNGYTF
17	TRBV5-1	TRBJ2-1	CASSLRSGGETYNEQFF
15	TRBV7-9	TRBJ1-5	CASSLGGTGGQPQHF
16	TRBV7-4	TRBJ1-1	CASIKTIRKEDTEAFF
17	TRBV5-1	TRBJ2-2	CAREKETGEVDTGELFF
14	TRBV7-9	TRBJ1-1	CASSLSAPNTEAFF
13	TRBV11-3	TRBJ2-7	CASGPSGGYEQYF
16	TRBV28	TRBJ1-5	CASSLSPGFRNQPQHF
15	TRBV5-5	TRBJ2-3	CASSFIELSTDTQYF
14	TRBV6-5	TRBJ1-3	CASSRTGGRNTIYF
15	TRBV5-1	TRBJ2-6	CASSATGTGANVLTF
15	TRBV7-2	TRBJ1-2	CASSDRDRGNYGYTF
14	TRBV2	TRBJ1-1	CASSPGQGYTEAFF
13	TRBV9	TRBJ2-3	CASSVGGPDTQYF
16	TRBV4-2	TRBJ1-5	CASSPAQGGGMGPQHF
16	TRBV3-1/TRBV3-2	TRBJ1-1	CASSLRGDRGYTEAFF
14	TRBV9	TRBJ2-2	CASSVDDRAGELFF
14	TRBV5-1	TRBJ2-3	CATQLAGKPDTQYF
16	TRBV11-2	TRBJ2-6	CASQIDRASGANVLTF
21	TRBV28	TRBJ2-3	CASLPSLGGLAVPRSTDTQYF
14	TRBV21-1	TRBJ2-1	CARIPGGMGNEQFF
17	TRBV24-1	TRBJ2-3	CATSDHGLAVEGDTQYF